This TCR beta chain was obtained from a study of T cells in Graves' hyperthyroidism and ophthalmopathy. Study context: Peripheral blood was taken when the disease was first diagnosed, before any treatment began.

Only a few counts were recorded for this clonotype. Amplification of TCR beta CDR3 regions was performed using RNA transcripts as template. First-round RT-PCR of the TCR CDR3 relied on the HTBI primer set. Each CDR3 protein gets one entry after TCRdb re-called the multiplex PCR reads with MiXCR. The table includes roughly 93,000 distinct CDR3 sequences, around 50% detected once. The CDR3 totals 13 residues. V lost 2 bases and J 2 bases, leaving 7 bases between the germline ends. Germline V gene lookup returns CDR1 MNHEY and CDR2 SVGEGT. The material sequenced was blood. The origin of this receptor is a middle-aged woman with Graves' hyperthyroidism. This chain connects TRBV6-2 or TRBV6-3 to TRBJ2-7, with no clear D. The CDR3 reads CASSYALTYEQYF. CDR3 nucleotides: TGTGCCAGCAGTTACGCCCTTACCTACGAGCAGTACTTC.